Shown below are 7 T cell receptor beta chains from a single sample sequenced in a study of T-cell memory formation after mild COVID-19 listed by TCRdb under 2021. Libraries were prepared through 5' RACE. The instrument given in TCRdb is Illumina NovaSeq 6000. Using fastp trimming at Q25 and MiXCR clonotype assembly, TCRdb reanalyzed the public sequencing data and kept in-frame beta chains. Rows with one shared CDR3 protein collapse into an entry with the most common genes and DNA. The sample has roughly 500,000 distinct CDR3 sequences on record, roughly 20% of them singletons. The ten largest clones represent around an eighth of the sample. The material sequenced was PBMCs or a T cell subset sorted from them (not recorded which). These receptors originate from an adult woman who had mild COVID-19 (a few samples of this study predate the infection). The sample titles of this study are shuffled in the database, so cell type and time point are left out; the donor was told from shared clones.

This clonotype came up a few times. The CDR3 sequence is CASRPRGGPYNEQFF. In DNA, the CDR3 is TGTGCCAGCAGACCACGGGGGGGACCCTACAATGAGCAGTTCTTC. J is TRBJ2-1 and V is TRBV7-2; 8 bases map to TRBD2. Germline V gene sequence: CDR1 SGHTA, CDR2 FQGNSA. Unmatched junction bases numbered 6, after V lost 6 bases and J lost 2 bases. The CDR3 is 15 amino acids.

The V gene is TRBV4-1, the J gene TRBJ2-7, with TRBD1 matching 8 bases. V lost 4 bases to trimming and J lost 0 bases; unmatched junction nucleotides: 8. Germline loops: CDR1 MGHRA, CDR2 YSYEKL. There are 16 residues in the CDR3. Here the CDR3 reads CASSPDGQGGSYEQYF. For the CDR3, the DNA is TGCGCCAGCAGCCCTGACGGACAGGGAGGCTCCTACGAGCAGTACTTC.

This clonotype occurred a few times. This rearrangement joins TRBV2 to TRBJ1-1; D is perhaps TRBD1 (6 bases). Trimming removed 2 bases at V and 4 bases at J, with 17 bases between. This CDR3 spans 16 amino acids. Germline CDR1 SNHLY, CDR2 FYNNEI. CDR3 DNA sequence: TGTGCCAGCAGTGAAAGTTCGGGGGGGGCCCGCACTGAAGCTTTCTTT. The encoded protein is CASSESSGGARTEAFF.

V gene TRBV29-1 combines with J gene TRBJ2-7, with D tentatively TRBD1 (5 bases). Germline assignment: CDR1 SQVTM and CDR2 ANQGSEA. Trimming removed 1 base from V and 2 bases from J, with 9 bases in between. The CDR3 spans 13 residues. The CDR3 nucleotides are TGCAGCGTTGAAGGGTCGACAGCCTACGAGCAGTACTTC. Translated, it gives CSVEGSTAYEQYF.

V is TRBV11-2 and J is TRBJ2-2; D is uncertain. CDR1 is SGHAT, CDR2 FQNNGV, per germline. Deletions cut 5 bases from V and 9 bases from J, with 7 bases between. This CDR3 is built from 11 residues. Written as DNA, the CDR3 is TGTGCCAGCAGCGCAAGGAGGGAGCTGTTTTTT. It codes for CASSARRELFF.

CDR3 region: CASSVRDRYEQYF. CDR3 coding DNA: TGTGCCAGCTCAGTCCGGGACAGGTACGAGCAGTACTTC. This chain uses TRBV18 with TRBJ2-7, with 8 bases that match TRBD1. CDR3 size: 13 residues. V shed 5 bases and J 4 bases; nucleotides not matched to a gene: 4. Germline CDR1 and CDR2: KGHSH and LQKENI.

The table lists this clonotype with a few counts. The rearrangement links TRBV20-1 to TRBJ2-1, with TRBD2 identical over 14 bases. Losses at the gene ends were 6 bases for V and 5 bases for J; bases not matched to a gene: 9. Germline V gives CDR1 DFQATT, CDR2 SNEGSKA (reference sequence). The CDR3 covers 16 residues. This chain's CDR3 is CSAEGTSGGLHNEQFF. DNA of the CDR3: TGCAGTGCGGAAGGGACTAGCGGGGGATTACACAATGAGCAGTTCTTC.